The 27 T cell receptor beta chains presented below share a single source sample, sequenced in a study of shared clonotypes between healthy human individuals. Method: immunoSEQ multiplex PCR; TCRdb's copy keeps in-frame clones and lacks some. This sample has approximately 330,000 clones, with roughly 80% found just once. Sequencing input: memory CD4+ T cells sorted from blood. Subset noted: CD45RA-negative fraction. The receptor set was obtained from a man aged 30 to 39 in good health.

This clone was seen only once. The chain links TRBV6-1 to TRBJ2-7; a possible D gene is TRBD1 (5 bases). The CDR3 covers 14 residues. CDR1 and CDR2 from the germline V gene are MNHNS and SASEGT. With 2 bases removed from V and 6 bases from J, the gap between germline ends came to 14 bases. The CDR3 coding sequence is TGTGCCAGCAGTGAAATCGCAGGGTATGGCGAGCAGTACTTC. It translates to CASSEIAGYGEQYF.

The V call is TRBV11-2, the J call TRBJ2-7; D unclear. There are 14 residues in the CDR3. Trimming removed 3 bases at V and 0 bases at J, with 9 bases between. Germline V gene lookup returns CDR1 SGHAT and CDR2 FQNNGV. DNA of the CDR3: TGTGCCAGCAGCTTTGATCCATCCTCCTACGAGCAGTACTTC. Its protein is CASSFDPSSYEQYF. Full variable domain (outside the CDR3, taken from reference TRBV11-2 and TRBJ2-7): EAGVAQSPRYKIIEKRQSVAFWCNPISGHATLYWYQQILGQGPKLLIQFQNNGVVDDSQLPKDRFSAERLKGVDSTLKIQPAKLEDSAVYLCASSFDPSSYEQYFGPGTRLTVT.

The chain links TRBV4-3 to TRBJ1-2, with a weak D call TRBD1 (5 bases). Trimming removed 0 bases at V and 10 bases at J, with 15 bases between. Germline V gives CDR1 LGHNA, CDR2 YSLEER. CDR3 length equals 14 residues. The CDR3 is CASSQDWRGSVYTF. CDR3 nucleotide sequence: TGCGCCAGCAGCCAAGATTGGAGGGGAAGCGTCTACACCTTC.

J is TRBJ2-1 and V is TRBV6-6, with 7 positions matching TRBD2. V lost 6 bases to trimming and J lost 8 bases; unmatched junction nucleotides: 10. The CDR3 is 14 amino acids. The V gene's germline CDR1 is MNHNY and CDR2 SVGAGI (reference sequence). The CDR3 is CASRGLILIDEQFF. The DNA of the CDR3 is TGTGCCAGCAGGGGACTAATTCTCATTGATGAGCAGTTCTTC.

This chain uses TRBV6-1 with TRBJ2-7, with D perhaps matching TRBD2 (6 bases). CDR1 is MNHNS, CDR2 SASEGT, per germline. V was shortened by 7 bases and J by 0 bases, with 16 bases between the two germline ends. The CDR3 consists of 15 residues. Here the CDR3 reads CASTLGSGSSYEQYF. DNA for the CDR3: TGTGCCAGCACTCTGGGTAGCGGAAGCTCCTACGAGCAGTACTTC.

The V call is TRBV13, the J call TRBJ2-7; 7 nucleotides agree with TRBD2. The CDR3 covers 14 residues. V was pared by 4 bases and J by 4 bases, with 7 bases of the junction left unmatched. Germline V gene lookup returns CDR1 PRHDT and CDR2 FYEKMQ (reference sequence). In DNA, the CDR3 is TGTGCCAGCAGCTGGAGCGGGACTTCGTACGAGCAGTACTTC. It is translated as CASSWSGTSYEQYF.

Concerning this clone: The sample contains more than one DNA sequence encoding this CDR3. The rearrangement links TRBV10-1 to TRBJ1-5, with D possibly matching TRBD1 (6 bases). V was cut by 5 bases and J by 3 bases, with 8 bases left in between. Germline V gene data show CDR1 as WNHNN and CDR2 as SYGVQD (reference sequence). This CDR3 has 13 residues. As DNA, the CDR3 is TGCGCCAGCAGTACAGGGCTCAATCAGCCCCAGCATTTT. Protein sequence: CASSTGLNQPQHF.

V and J are TRBV11-2 and TRBJ2-1; D might be TRBD2 (5 bases). This CDR3 spans 14 amino acids. Germline V gene sequence: CDR1 SGHAT, CDR2 FQNNGV. V was clipped by 5 bases and J by 4 bases, with 12 bases between them. As DNA, the CDR3 is TGTGCCAGCAGCCACTTGAGGGATTACAATGAGCAGTTCTTC. It codes for CASSHLRDYNEQFF.

This clone was seen many times. V usage is TRBV18 and J usage is TRBJ2-6, with 8 bases fitting TRBD1. V lost 2 bases, J lost 0 bases, and 6 bases stayed unmatched. The CDR3 runs 18 residues. Germline CDR1 reads KGHSH; CDR2 reads LQKENI. The CDR3 DNA follows: TGTGCCAGCTCACCAACCGGGACAGGCAACTCTGGGGCCAACGTCCTGACTTTC. This encodes CASSPTGTGNSGANVLTF.

The chain links TRBV18 to TRBJ2-7; 9 bases map to TRBD1. After removal of 5 bases from V and 4 bases from J, the junction contained 12 bases not matched to a gene. The CDR3 covers 16 residues. In germline, CDR1 is KGHSH, CDR2 LQKENI. CDR3 sequence reads: CASSAGTGTGSYEQYF. The DNA of the CDR3 is TGTGCCAGCTCAGCTGGTACCGGGACAGGGTCTTACGAGCAGTACTTC.

This clone was counted a single time. V gene TRBV10-3 combines with J gene TRBJ2-7; D uncertain. Germline CDR1 is ENHRY and CDR2 is SYGVKD. Trimming shortened V by 3 bases and J by 0 bases, and 15 bases separated the two germline ends. CDR3 size: 16 residues. In nucleotides, the CDR3 is TGTGCCATCAGTGATAGGGCGGCAGGATACTCCTACGAGCAGTACTTC. Translating gives CAISDRAAGYSYEQYF.

The CDR3 region is CASSFGQGARGNTIYF. The CDR3 DNA follows: TGTGCCAGCAGTTTCGGACAGGGGGCGCGAGGAAACACCATATATTTT. The rearrangement joins TRBV6-6 to TRBJ1-3; 11 bases match TRBD1. CDR3 length: 16 amino acids. J gave up 4 bases and V 4 bases, and 6 bases lay outside the gene matches. Germline CDR1 and CDR2: MNHNY and SVGAGI (reference sequence).

The V and J genes are TRBV15 and TRBJ1-1; D possibly corresponds to TRBD1 (6 bases). Trimming stripped 0 bases from V and 8 bases from J, with 13 bases between. This CDR3 comprises 14 residues. Germline V CDR1 and CDR2: LNHNV, YYDKDF (reference sequence). In DNA form, the CDR3 reads TGTGCCACCAGCAGAGATTTGACAGGTAAAGAAGCTTTCTTT. Translated: CATSRDLTGKEAFF.

The chain has TRBV21-1 and TRBJ2-6. TRBV21-1 is shown as a pseudogene. The CDR3 consists of 16 residues. The CDR3 bases are TGTGCCAGCAGCAAATTTTCAACCCCTGGGGCCAACGTCCTGACTTTC. This sequence encodes CASSKFSTPGANVLTF.

The V gene is TRBV5-1, the J gene TRBJ2-2, with no clear D. Per the germline V gene, CDR1 is SGHRS and CDR2 is YFSETQ. The V end lost 2 bases, the J end lost 6 bases, and 8 bases lay between the germline ends. This CDR3 spans 13 amino acids. The CDR3 bases are TGCGCCAGCAGCTTAGACGTCGCCGGGGAGCTGTTTTTT. Residues: CASSLDVAGELFF.

Concerning this clone itself: The sample carries other DNA sequences with the same CDR3. This chain joins TRBV20-1 and TRBJ2-3; no reliable D call. Germline V gene sequence: CDR1 DFQATT, CDR2 SNEGSKA (reference sequence). Trimming left V 3 bases short and J 5 bases short, with 6 bases between. The CDR3 length is 11 residues. The CDR3 sequence is CSARRGDTQYF. CDR3 sequence (DNA): TGCAGTGCTAGGAGAGGAGATACGCAGTATTTT.

This clone was counted between two and nine times. CDR3 sequence: CASSLRGENTEAFF. In nucleotides, the CDR3 is TGTGCCAGCAGCTTAAGGGGGGAGAACACTGAAGCTTTCTTT. The chain is built from TRBV11-3 and TRBJ1-1, with D possibly TRBD1 on 6 matching bases. V was pared by 2 bases and J by 1 base, with 8 bases between. The CDR3 is made up of 14 amino acids. Germline assignment: CDR1 SGHNT and CDR2 YENEEA.

The chain has TRBV7-9 and TRBJ1-5, with TRBD1 matching over 7 bases. Germline CDR1 and CDR2: SEHNR and FQNEAQ (reference sequence). The CDR3 is 14 amino acids. V gave up 5 bases and J gave up 4 bases; unmatched junction bases: 5. This CDR3 reads CASSRTGVNQPQHF. The CDR3 DNA sequence: TGTGCCAGCAGCAGAACAGGGGTGAATCAGCCCCAGCATTTT.

This clone appeared many times. Different DNA sequences within this sample yield the same CDR3. The V and J genes are TRBV5-1 and TRBJ2-7; 9 bases map to TRBD1. This CDR3 region has 14 residues. Trimming cost V 2 bases and J 4 bases; bases outside gene matches: 4. Germline V gene sequence: CDR1 SGHRS, CDR2 YFSETQ. The CDR3 DNA reads as TGCGCCAGCAGCTTATCGACAGGGGGGTACGAGCAGTACTTC. Residues: CASSLSTGGYEQYF.

This clone turned up a few times. The J gene is TRBJ2-7, the V gene TRBV5-6; D is undetermined. Trimming stripped 3 bases from V and 0 bases from J, with 16 bases between. The CDR3 is made up of 16 amino acids. The germline CDR1 and CDR2 sequences are SGHDT and YYEEEE. The CDR3 region has the DNA TGTGCCAGCAGCTCCAGGTGGCTGGGAAGCTCCTACGAGCAGTACTTC. It translates to CASSSRWLGSSYEQYF.

CDR3 protein: CAWSPKTVQFF. Here the CDR3 DNA reads TGTGCCTGGAGTCCCAAGACTGTCCAGTTCTTC. V is TRBV30 and J is TRBJ2-1; D remains ambiguous. The CDR3 spans 11 residues. Trimming pared 2 bases from V and 13 bases from J, leaving 12 bases between. Germline loops: CDR1 GTSNPN, CDR2 SVGIG (reference sequence).

This clone has only a few counts. The V and J genes are TRBV2 and TRBJ2-2; D is possibly TRBD1 (5 bases). The CDR3 has 15 amino acids. Trimming took 4 bases from V and 1 from J, leaving 10 bases between them. Germline V gives CDR1 SNHLY, CDR2 FYNNEI. DNA of the CDR3: TGTGCCAGCAGTGTATTCGGACAGAACACCGGGGAGCTGTTTTTT. It encodes CASSVFGQNTGELFF.

The chain carries TRBV7-8 and TRBJ2-3; TRBD1 matches 7 bases. The J segment lost 12 bases and the V segment lost 2 bases, leaving 8 bases of the junction unmatched. Germline assignment: CDR1 SGHVS and CDR2 FQNEAQ. This CDR3 is 13 amino acids long. CDR3 in amino acids: CASSLKKDRPQYF. The CDR3 bases are TGTGCCAGCAGCTTAAAGAAGGACAGGCCCCAGTATTTT.

This chain uses TRBV6-1 with TRBJ2-1; 7 nucleotides match TRBD2. Germline values: CDR1 MNHNS, CDR2 SASEGT. V was pared by 5 bases and J by 6 bases, with 4 bases of the junction left unmatched. CDR3 length: 13 residues. The CDR3 is CASSSRESNEQFF. CDR3 coding DNA: TGTGCCAGCAGTTCGCGGGAGAGCAATGAGCAGTTCTTC.

Worth noting for this clone: With a much larger clone just one base away, this may be a read error. The genes are TRBV6-1 and TRBJ2-5, with 8 bases identical to TRBD2. This CDR3 spans 14 amino acids. Unmatched junction bases numbered 10, after V lost 11 bases and J lost 2 bases. Germline V gene sequence: CDR1 MNHNS, CDR2 SASEGT. This chain's CDR3 is CAGNPGGTQETQYF. CDR3 bases: TGTGCCGGCAATCCGGGAGGGACTCAAGAGACCCAGTACTTC.

The gene calls are TRBV21-1 and TRBJ1-1. TRBV21-1 is tagged as a pseudogene. CDR3 size: 16 residues. CDR3 protein: CASQLKMSTAYTEAFF. The CDR3 coding sequence is TGTGCCAGCCAGCTTAAAATGTCAACAGCGTACACTGAAGCTTTCTTT.

The chain couples TRBV6-5 to TRBJ1-2; D ambiguous. Trimming cost V 0 bases and J 5 bases, with 7 bases left between them. The CDR3 is made up of 13 amino acids. CDR1 and CDR2 from the germline V gene are MNHEY and SVGAGI. This CDR3 is CASSYSGQYGYTF. The CDR3 region has the DNA TGTGCCAGCAGTTACTCAGGTCAATATGGCTACACCTTC.